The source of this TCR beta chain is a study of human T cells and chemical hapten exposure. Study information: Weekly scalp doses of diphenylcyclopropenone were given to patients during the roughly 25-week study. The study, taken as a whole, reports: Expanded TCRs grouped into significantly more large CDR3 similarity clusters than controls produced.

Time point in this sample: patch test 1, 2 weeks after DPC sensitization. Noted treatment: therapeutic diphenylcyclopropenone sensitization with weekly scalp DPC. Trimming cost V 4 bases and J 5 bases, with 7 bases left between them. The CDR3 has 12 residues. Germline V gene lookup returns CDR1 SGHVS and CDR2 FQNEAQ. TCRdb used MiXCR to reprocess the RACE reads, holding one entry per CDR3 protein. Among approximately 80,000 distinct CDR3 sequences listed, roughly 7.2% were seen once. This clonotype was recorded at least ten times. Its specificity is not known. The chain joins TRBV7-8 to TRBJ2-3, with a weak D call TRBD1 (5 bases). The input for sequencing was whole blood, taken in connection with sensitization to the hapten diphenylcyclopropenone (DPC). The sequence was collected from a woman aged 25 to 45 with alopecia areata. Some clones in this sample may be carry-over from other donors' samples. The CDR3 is CASSSRGDTQYF. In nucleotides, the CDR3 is TGTGCCAGCAGCTCAAGGGGAGATACGCAGTATTTT.